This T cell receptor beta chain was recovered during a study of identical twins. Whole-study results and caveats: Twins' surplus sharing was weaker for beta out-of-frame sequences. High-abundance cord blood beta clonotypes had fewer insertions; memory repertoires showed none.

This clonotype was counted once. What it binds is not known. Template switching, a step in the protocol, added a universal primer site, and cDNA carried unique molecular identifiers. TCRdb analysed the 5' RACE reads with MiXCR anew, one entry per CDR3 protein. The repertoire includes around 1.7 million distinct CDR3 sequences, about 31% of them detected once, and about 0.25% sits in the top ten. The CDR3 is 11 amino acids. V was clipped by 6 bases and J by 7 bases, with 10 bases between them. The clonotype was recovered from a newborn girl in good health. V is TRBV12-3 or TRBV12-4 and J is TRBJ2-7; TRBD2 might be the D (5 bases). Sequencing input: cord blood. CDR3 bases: TGTGCCAGCAGGATTAGCGATGAGCAGTACTTC. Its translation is CASRISDEQYF.